Reported below is one T cell receptor beta chain. The target antigen is unknown. Together with a sample-barcoded 5' primer, a J-beta primer mix was included in a second PCR lasting about 7 to 11 cycles. MiXCR, applied by TCRdb to the 5' RACE reads, yields one record per CDR3 protein. The sample yields about 1.8 million distinct CDR3 sequences, roughly 52% seen once. The data originate from a study of blood T cells in healthy people across ages. Study observations and caveats: The authors considered diversity estimates from one million T cells to be underestimates. More naive CD4+ cells and higher diversity were found in long-lived than in aged donors.

This CDR3 contains 14 residues. Per germline, CDR1 DFQATT and CDR2 SNEGSKA (reference sequence). The ends lost 1 base at V and 6 bases at J; junction bases unmatched: 3. The clonotype comes from a woman in her thirties or forties in good health. Material: blood. J is TRBJ2-1 and V is TRBV20-1; 10 nucleotides agree with TRBD1. The CDR3 sequence is CSARAGQGRNEQFF. In nucleotides, the CDR3 is TGCAGTGCTAGAGCGGGACAGGGGCGCAATGAGCAGTTCTTC.